The sequence of this T cell receptor beta chain was determined in a study of blood T cell repertoires in COVID-19. Study in general: COVID-19 samples from acute and convalescent phases originated in the United States, Italy and Spain. PBMCs, B-cell-depleted T cells, or T cells were the source of the cDNA or gDNA that made up the material.

Original analysis: For nucleated cells, counts were estimated from reference gene primer amplification. Assay: immunoSEQ multiplex PCR; the TCRdb copy retains only in-frame clones and omits some. V and J calls and clone size are as listed in that table; D and trimming were resolved from the DNA. The sample has 150,000 to 250,000 clones; around 75% are singletons. The germline V gene has CDR1 MRHNA and CDR2 SNTAGT. V was clipped by 0 bases and J by 7 bases, with 12 bases between them. The CDR3 is 14 residues long. Enrolment of Seattle patients took place during active infection, and they were followed longitudinally.

Sequencing was done on a sample of peripheral blood. The genes are TRBV6-4 and TRBJ1-2; D uncertain. The TCR sequence derives from a woman in her thirties or forties with COVID-19, enrolled during active disease. CDR3 coding DNA: TGTGCCAGCAGTGACTCGTTCTATTCCGGTGGCTACACCTTC. Residues: CASSDSFYSGGYTF.